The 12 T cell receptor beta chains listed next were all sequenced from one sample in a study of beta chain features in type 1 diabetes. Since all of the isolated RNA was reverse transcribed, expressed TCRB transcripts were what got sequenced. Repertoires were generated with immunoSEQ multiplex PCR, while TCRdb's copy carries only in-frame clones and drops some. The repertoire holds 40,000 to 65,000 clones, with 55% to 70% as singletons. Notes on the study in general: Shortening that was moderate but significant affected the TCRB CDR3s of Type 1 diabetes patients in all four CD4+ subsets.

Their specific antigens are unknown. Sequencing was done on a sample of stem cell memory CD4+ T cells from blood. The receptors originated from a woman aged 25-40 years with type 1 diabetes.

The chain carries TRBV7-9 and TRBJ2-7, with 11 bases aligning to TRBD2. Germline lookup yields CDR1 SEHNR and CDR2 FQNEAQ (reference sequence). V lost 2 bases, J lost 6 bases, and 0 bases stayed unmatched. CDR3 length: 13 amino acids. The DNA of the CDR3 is TGTGCCAGCAGCTTACTAGCGGGAGGCGAGCAGTACTTC. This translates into CASSLLAGGEQYF. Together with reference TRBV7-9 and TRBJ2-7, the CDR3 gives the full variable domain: DTGVSQNPRHKITKRGQNVTFRCDPISEHNRLYWYRQTLGQGPEFLTYFQNEAQLEKSRLLSDRFSAERPKGSFSTLEIQRTEQGDSAMYLCASSLLAGGEQYFGPGTRLTVT.

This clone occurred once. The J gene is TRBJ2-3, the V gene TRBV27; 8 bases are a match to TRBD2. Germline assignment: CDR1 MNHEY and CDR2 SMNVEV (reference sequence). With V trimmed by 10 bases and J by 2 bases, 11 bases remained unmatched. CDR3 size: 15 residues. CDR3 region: CATKGTRGITDTQYF. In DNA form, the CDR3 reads TGTGCCACCAAAGGGACTAGGGGAATCACAGATACGCAGTATTTT.

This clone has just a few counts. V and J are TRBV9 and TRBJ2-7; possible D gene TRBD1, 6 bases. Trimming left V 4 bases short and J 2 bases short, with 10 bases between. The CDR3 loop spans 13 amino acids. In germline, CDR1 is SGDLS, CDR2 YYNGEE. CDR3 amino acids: CASSRTEAYEQYF. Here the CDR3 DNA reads TGTGCCAGCAGCAGGACAGAAGCCTACGAGCAGTACTTC.

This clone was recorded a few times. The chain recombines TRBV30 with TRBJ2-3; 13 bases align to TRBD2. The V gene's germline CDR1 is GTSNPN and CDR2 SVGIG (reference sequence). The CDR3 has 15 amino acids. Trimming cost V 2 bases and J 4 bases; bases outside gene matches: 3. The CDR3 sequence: CAWSPGLAGPDTQYF. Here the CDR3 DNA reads TGTGCCTGGAGTCCGGGACTAGCGGGACCAGATACGCAGTATTTT. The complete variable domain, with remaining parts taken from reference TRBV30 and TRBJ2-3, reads SQTIHQWPATLVQPVGSPLSLECTVEGTSNPNLYWYRQAAGRGLQLLFYSVGIGQISSEVPQNLSASRPQDRQFILSSKKLLLSDSGFYLCAWSPGLAGPDTQYFGPGTRLTVL.

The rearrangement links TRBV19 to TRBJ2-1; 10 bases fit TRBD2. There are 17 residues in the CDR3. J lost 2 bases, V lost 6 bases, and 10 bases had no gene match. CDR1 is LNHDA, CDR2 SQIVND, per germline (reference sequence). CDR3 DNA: TGTGCCAGTAGCAACAGAGCTAGCGGGAGCGCCTACAATGAGCAGTTCTTC. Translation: CASSNRASGSAYNEQFF.

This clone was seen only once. The CDR3 region has the DNA TGTGCCAGCAGTTACTCTGGGTCGGGAGGGGATGAGCAGTTCTTC. Translation: CASSYSGSGGDEQFF. This chain links TRBV6-5 with TRBJ2-1, with TRBD2 identical over 8 bases. CDR3 size: 15 residues. The trim removed 0 bases at V and 8 bases at J, leaving 6 bases unmatched. Germline V gene data show CDR1 as MNHEY and CDR2 as SVGAGI.

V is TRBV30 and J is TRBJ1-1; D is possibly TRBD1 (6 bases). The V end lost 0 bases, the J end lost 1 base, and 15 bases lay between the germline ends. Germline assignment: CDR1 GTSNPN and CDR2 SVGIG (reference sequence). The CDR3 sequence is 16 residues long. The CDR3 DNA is TGTGCCTGGAGTGTATTTACGGGACAACCGAACACTGAAGCTTTCTTT. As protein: CAWSVFTGQPNTEAFF.

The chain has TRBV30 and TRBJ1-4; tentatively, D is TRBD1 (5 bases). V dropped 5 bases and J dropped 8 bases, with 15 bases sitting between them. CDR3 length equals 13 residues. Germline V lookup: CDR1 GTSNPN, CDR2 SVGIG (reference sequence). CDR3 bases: TGTGCCTGGGAGCCAGGGTTTACAGAAAAACTGTTTTTT. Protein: CAWEPGFTEKLFF.

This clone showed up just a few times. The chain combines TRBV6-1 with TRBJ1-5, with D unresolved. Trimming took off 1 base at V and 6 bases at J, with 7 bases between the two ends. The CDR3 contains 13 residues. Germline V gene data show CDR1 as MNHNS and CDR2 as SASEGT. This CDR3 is CASSEVRSQPQHF. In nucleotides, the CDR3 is TGTGCCAGCAGTGAAGTGAGGTCTCAGCCCCAGCATTTT.

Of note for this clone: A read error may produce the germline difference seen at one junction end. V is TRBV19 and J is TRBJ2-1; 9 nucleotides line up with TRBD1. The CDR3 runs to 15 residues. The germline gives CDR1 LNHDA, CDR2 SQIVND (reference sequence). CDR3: CASTTPGQGARERFF. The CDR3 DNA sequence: TGTGCCAGCACCACTCCGGGACAGGGAGCGAGGGAGCGGTTCTTC.

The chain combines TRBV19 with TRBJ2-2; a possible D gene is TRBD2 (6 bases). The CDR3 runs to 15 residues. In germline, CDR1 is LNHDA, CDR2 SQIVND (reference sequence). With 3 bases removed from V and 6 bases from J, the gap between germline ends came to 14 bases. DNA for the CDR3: TGTGCCAGTAGTATCGGAGGGACGATGGCCGGGGAGCTGTTTTTT. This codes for CASSIGGTMAGELFF. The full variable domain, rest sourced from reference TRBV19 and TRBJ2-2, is DGGITQSPKYLFRKEGQNVTLSCEQNLNHDAMYWYRQDPGQGLRLIYYSQIVNDFQKGDIAEGYSVSREKKESFPLTVTSAQKNPTAFYLCASSIGGTMAGELFFGEGSRLTVL.

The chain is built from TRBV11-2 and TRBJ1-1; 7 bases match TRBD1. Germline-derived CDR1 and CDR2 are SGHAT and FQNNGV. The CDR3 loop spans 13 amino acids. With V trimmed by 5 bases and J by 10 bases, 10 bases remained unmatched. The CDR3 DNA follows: TGTGCCAGCAGCCCCGGACAGGCCATAGGAGCTTTCTTT. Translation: CASSPGQAIGAFF.